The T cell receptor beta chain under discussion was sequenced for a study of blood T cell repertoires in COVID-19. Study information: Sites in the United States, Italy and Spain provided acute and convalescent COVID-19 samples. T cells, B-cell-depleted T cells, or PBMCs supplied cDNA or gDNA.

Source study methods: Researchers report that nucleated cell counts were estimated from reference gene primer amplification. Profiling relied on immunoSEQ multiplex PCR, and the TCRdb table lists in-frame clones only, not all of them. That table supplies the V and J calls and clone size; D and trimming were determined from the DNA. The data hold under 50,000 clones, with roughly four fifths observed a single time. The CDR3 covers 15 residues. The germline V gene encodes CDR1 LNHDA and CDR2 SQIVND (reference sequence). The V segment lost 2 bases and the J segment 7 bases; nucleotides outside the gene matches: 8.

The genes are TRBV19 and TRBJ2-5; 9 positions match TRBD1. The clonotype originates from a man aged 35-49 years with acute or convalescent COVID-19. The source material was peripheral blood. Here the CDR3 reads CASSITGTGLATQYF. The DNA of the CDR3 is TGTGCCAGTAGTATAACAGGGACAGGGCTAGCGACCCAGTACTTC.